The clone carrying this T cell receptor beta chain was counted a few times. Antigen specificity is unknown. TCRdb analysed the reads with MiXCR anew, one entry per CDR3 protein. The table lists a few hundred thousand distinct CDR3 sequences, around 15% of them singletons. V lost 0 bases to trimming and J lost 4 bases, with 9 bases between them. The CDR3 spans 14 residues. Germline loops: CDR1 LGHNA, CDR2 YSLEER. The data are from a study of T cell repertoires in cytomegalovirus infection. For the study at large: Public TCR beta signatures provided an indication of both CMV infection and a matching HLA type.

Whole-study results and caveats: HLA-C-restricted CMV-specific TCR beta clonotypes prevailed in the ex vivo response. Identification of carriers of CMV plus the relevant HLA was achieved through cumulative public TCR beta family frequency.

This clonotype was obtained from a human donor in good health (CMV status not recorded). Some clones in this sample may be carry-over from other donors' samples. What was sequenced was CD8+ T cells from PBMCs. V usage is TRBV4-3 and J usage is TRBJ1-2; D not resolved. In DNA form, the CDR3 reads TGCGCCAGCAGCCAAGAACTGGGGTCCTATGGCTACACCTTC. Its translation is CASSQELGSYGYTF.